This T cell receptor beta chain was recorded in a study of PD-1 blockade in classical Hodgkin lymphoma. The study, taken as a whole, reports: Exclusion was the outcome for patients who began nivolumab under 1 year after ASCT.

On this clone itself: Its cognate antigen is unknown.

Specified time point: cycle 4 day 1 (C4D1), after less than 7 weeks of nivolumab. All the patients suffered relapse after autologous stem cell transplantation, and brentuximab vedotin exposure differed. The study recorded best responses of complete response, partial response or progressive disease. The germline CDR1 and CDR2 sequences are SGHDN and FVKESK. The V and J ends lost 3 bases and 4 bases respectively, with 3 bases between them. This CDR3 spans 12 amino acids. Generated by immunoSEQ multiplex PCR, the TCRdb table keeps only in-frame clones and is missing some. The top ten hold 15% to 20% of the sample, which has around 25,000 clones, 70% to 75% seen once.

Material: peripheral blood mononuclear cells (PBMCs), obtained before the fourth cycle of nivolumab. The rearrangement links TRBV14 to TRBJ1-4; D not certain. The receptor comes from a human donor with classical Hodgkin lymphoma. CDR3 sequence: CASSHGNEKLFF. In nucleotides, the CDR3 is TGTGCCAGCAGCCATGGTAATGAAAAACTGTTTTTT. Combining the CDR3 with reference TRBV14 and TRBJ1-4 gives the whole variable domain EAGVTQFPSHSVIEKGQTVTLRCDPISGHDNLYWYRRVMGKEIKFLLHFVKESKQDESGMPNNRFLAERTGGTYSTLKVQPAELEDSGVYFCASSHGNEKLFFGSGTQLSVL.